Below, 14 T cell receptor beta chains from the same sample are listed, as sequenced in a study of Ad26.COV2.S vaccination and SARS-CoV-2 variants. Treatment described: about 20 received Ad26.COV2.S at low or high dose, single or two shots; about 5 received placebo; per-sample allocation not given. Following the first vaccine or placebo injection, samples were taken on day 63. TCRdb's table, derived via immunoSEQ multiplex PCR, lists solely in-frame clones and lacks some. The repertoire has about 380,000 clones, about 83% of them found once; the top ten carry around 7%. The starting material was peripheral blood, obtained in a trial of Ad26.COV2.S vaccine versus placebo. Receptor source: a person between 18 and 65 years old who received the Ad26.COV2.S COVID-19 vaccine or a placebo.

The chain links TRBV18 to TRBJ2-2, with D unclear. This CDR3 spans 15 amino acids. Trimming left V 3 bases short and J 0 bases short, with 8 bases between. The germline V gene has CDR1 KGHSH and CDR2 LQKENI. The CDR3 nucleotides are TGTGCCAGCTCACCCTACGACCCGAACACCGGGGAGCTGTTTTTT. Encoded protein: CASSPYDPNTGELFF.

This rearrangement joins TRBV5-1 to TRBJ2-1; 10 nucleotides line up with TRBD2. V lost 4 bases to trimming and J lost 5 bases; unmatched junction nucleotides: 9. From germline, CDR1 is SGHRS and CDR2 YFSETQ. CDR3 length: 16 amino acids. In DNA form, the CDR3 reads TGCGCCAGCAGCCAAATCGGGACTAGCGTCGACAATGAGCAGTTCTTC. The encoded protein is CASSQIGTSVDNEQFF. Full variable domain (missing parts from reference TRBV5-1 and TRBJ2-1): KAGVTQTPRYLIKTRGQQVTLSCSPISGHRSVSWYQQTPGQGLQFLFEYFSETQRNKGNFPGRFSGRQFSNSRSEMNVSTLELGDSALYLCASSQIGTSVDNEQFFGPGTRLTVL.

The rearrangement links TRBV19 to TRBJ2-3, with 9 nucleotides matching TRBD2. This CDR3 is built from 14 residues. The trim removed 6 bases at V and 5 bases at J, leaving 6 bases unmatched. Germline CDR1 and CDR2: LNHDA and SQIVND (reference sequence). CDR3 in amino acids: CASRGVAGVDTQYF. In DNA, the CDR3 is TGTGCCAGTAGAGGCGTAGCGGGAGTAGATACGCAGTATTTT.

The rearrangement joins TRBV28 to TRBJ2-1; D is possibly TRBD1 (6 bases). The CDR3 runs 14 residues. The V and J ends lost 5 bases and 6 bases respectively, with 14 bases between them. Looked up from germline, CDR1 is MDHEN and CDR2 is SYDVKM. This CDR3 reads CASSPPTGFNEQFF. The CDR3 DNA follows: TGTGCCAGCAGTCCGCCCACAGGGTTCAATGAGCAGTTCTTC.

This clone was seen a single time. The chain uses TRBV11-1 and TRBJ2-3; 7 bases align to TRBD2. The CDR3 is made up of 15 amino acids. CDR1 and CDR2 from the germline V gene are SGHAT and FQDESV (reference sequence). V shed 5 bases and J 2 bases; nucleotides not matched to a gene: 7. The CDR3 spells CASSPRDYITDTQYF. The DNA of the CDR3 is TGTGCCAGCAGCCCCCGGGACTATATCACAGATACGCAGTATTTT.

The rearrangement uses TRBV11-1 and TRBJ1-6; D is ambiguous. Germline V gene data show CDR1 as SGHAT and CDR2 as FQDESV (reference sequence). The V gene lost 5 bases and the J gene lost 9 bases, with 17 bases spanning the gap. CDR3 size: 15 residues. The chain's CDR3 is CASSPPLITFSPLHF. The DNA for the CDR3 is TGTGCCAGCAGCCCGCCCCTCATTACCTTTTCACCCCTCCACTTT.

The J gene is TRBJ2-7, the V gene TRBV20-1; D is unresolved. Trimming left V 5 bases short and J 2 bases short, with 22 bases between. Germline V gives CDR1 DFQATT, CDR2 SNEGSKA (reference sequence). The CDR3 covers 16 residues. The CDR3 loop reads CSAGDTAADFPYEQYF. The CDR3 DNA follows: TGCAGTGCTGGTGACACGGCGGCAGATTTCCCCTACGAGCAGTACTTC.

About this clone: At one end, the junction sequence differs from germline, possibly due to a read error. V and J are TRBV29-1 and TRBJ1-1; D is unclear. The CDR3 contains 12 residues. Looked up from germline, CDR1 is SQVTM and CDR2 is ANQGSEA. The CDR3 region has the DNA TGCAGCGTTCGGACCCTGAACGCTGAAGCTTTCTTT. Residues: CSVRTLNAEAFF.

This rearrangement joins TRBV9 to TRBJ2-1, with 7 bases identical to TRBD2. The CDR3 is made up of 16 amino acids. The ends lost 4 bases at V and 2 bases at J; junction bases unmatched: 9. Germline V CDR1 and CDR2: SGDLS, YYNGEE. The CDR3 DNA reads TGTGCCAGCAGCCTAGAGGGGCTAGCGGCCTACAATGAGCAGTTCTTC. It is translated as CASSLEGLAAYNEQFF.

V and J are TRBV6-5 and TRBJ1-3; TRBD1 might be the D (5 bases). This CDR3 has 14 amino acids. Trimming shortened V by 7 bases and J by 1 base, and 11 bases separated the two germline ends. Germline values: CDR1 MNHEY, CDR2 SVGAGI. CDR3: CASTPGPSGNTIYF. The CDR3 DNA reads as TGTGCCAGCACCCCGGGACCTTCTGGAAACACCATATATTTT.

CDR3 loop: CASSLGWGRDTGELFF. The CDR3 nucleotides are TGTGCCAGCAGCTTAGGTTGGGGGCGCGACACCGGGGAGCTGTTTTTT. The chain joins TRBV7-3 to TRBJ2-2, with a possible D match to TRBD1 (6 bases). Between the trimmed V and J ends, which lost 2 bases and 3 bases, there was a span of 13 bases. In germline, CDR1 is SGHTA, CDR2 FQGTGA. The CDR3 totals 16 residues.

The V call is TRBV9, the J call TRBJ1-5; D gene ambiguous. Looked up from germline, CDR1 is SGDLS and CDR2 is YYNGEE. The CDR3 consists of 13 residues. Deletions cut 2 bases from V and 3 bases from J, with 6 bases between. CDR3 loop: CASSVRDNQPQHF. CDR3 nucleotide sequence: TGTGCCAGCAGCGTCCGAGACAATCAGCCCCAGCATTTT.

J is TRBJ2-1 and V is TRBV5-1; 8 bases map to TRBD2. The CDR3 has 15 amino acids. Germline V lookup: CDR1 SGHRS, CDR2 YFSETQ. Germline trimming cut 3 bases from V and 0 bases from J; bases unmatched to any gene: 2. CDR3 nucleotides: TGCGCCAGCAGCTCACTAGCGGCCTCCTACAATGAGCAGTTCTTC. This gives the protein CASSSLAASYNEQFF.

The V gene is TRBV20-1, the J gene TRBJ2-4, with D unresolved. V was clipped by 3 bases and J by 5 bases, with 11 bases between them. The CDR3 covers 13 residues. Germline CDR1 DFQATT, CDR2 SNEGSKA (reference sequence). CDR3: CSASSRPQNIQYF. DNA for the CDR3: TGCAGTGCTAGTTCTAGACCCCAAAACATTCAGTACTTC.